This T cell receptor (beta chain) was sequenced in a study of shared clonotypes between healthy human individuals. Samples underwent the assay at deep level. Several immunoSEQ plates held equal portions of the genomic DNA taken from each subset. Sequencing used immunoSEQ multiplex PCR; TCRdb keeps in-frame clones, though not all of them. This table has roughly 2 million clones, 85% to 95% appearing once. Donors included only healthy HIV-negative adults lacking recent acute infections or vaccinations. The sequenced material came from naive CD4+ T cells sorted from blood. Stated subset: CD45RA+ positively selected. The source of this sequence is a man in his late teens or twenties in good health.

CDR3 sequence reads: CAISESYTNPLYF. The DNA of the CDR3 is TGTGCCATCAGTGAGTCGTACACGAACCCACTATACTTC. The rearrangement links TRBV10-3 to TRBJ2-7; no clear D. The CDR3 has 13 residues. Germline V gene data show CDR1 as ENHRY and CDR2 as SYGVKD. V dropped 0 bases and J dropped 13 bases, with 16 bases sitting between them.